The 23 T cell receptor beta chains presented below share a single source sample, sequenced in a study of CD4 T cells in relation to SARS-CoV-2 and coronaviruses. These receptors have no known antigen. The method was immunoSEQ multiplex PCR; TCRdb's version includes in-frame clones alone and lacks a portion of them. The sample contains some 40,000 clones, 60% to 80% of which appear only once. The sequenced material came from memory CD4+ T cells from PBMCs, cultured in vitro. The receptors were gathered from an adult with COVID-19.

The chain carries TRBV20-1 and TRBJ2-1; TRBD2 agrees at 8 bases. This CDR3 comprises 14 residues. Germline lookup yields CDR1 DFQATT and CDR2 SNEGSKA (reference sequence). J gave up 10 bases and V 3 bases, and 11 bases lay outside the gene matches. CDR3 sequence: CSASLAGAVLEQFF. The CDR3 coding sequence is TGCAGTGCTAGTCTAGCGGGTGCAGTTTTAGAGCAGTTCTTC.

This clone was observed a handful of times. The chain employs TRBV12-5 and TRBJ2-3; 13 bases map to TRBD2. V shed 6 bases, J shed 2 bases, and the junction held 5 bases outside the gene matches. Germline V gene sequence: CDR1 LGHNT, CDR2 FRNRAP. The CDR3 sequence is 16 residues long. The CDR3 spells CASGLGLAGNTDTQYF. The CDR3 DNA follows: TGTGCTAGTGGCCTGGGACTAGCGGGAAACACAGATACGCAGTATTTT.

This rearrangement joins TRBV28 to TRBJ2-3, with 13 nucleotides matching TRBD2. From germline, CDR1 is MDHEN and CDR2 SYDVKM. The CDR3 runs 16 residues. V gave up 3 bases and J gave up 4 bases; unmatched junction bases: 4. CDR3 region: CASSFGLAGDSDTQYF. As DNA, the CDR3 is TGTGCCAGCAGTTTCGGACTAGCGGGAGACTCAGATACGCAGTATTTT.

This chain joins TRBV24-1 and TRBJ2-3; TRBD1 might be the D (6 bases). In germline, CDR1 is KGHDR, CDR2 SFDVKD. Deletions cut 4 bases from V and 0 bases from J, with 10 bases between. This CDR3 has 15 residues. CDR3 nucleotides: TGTGCCACCAGTGACCACAGGGTGAGCACAGATACGCAGTATTTT. It codes for CATSDHRVSTDTQYF.

The chain links TRBV2 to TRBJ2-1, with D hard to call. Germline V gene lookup returns CDR1 SNHLY and CDR2 FYNNEI. Trimming removed 5 bases at V and 8 bases at J, with 7 bases between. There are 11 residues in the CDR3. The CDR3 region has the DNA TGTGCCAGCAGTACTCGACATGAGCAGTTCTTC. Residues: CASSTRHEQFF.

This clone was seen more than once but under ten times. The chain recombines TRBV18 with TRBJ2-7; TRBD1 aligns across 7 bases. This CDR3 spans 13 amino acids. The ends lost 2 bases at V and 9 bases at J; junction bases unmatched: 7. The germline V gene has CDR1 KGHSH and CDR2 LQKENI. The CDR3 here is CASSPNRDSGQYF. CDR3 in DNA: TGTGCCAGCTCACCAAATAGGGACAGCGGGCAGTACTTC.

For this clone: A junction end diverges from the germline sequence, so it may reflect a read error. The genes are TRBV16 and TRBJ2-7; D ambiguous. The CDR3 is 12 residues long. Germline assignment: CDR1 KGHSY and CDR2 FQNENV. The CDR3 bases are TGTGCCAGCAGCCTTTCCTCCGACGAGCAGTACTTC. It codes for CASSLSSDEQYF.

The genes are TRBV7-2 and TRBJ2-4; TRBD2 is a possible D gene (5 bases). The CDR3 is made up of 14 amino acids. Trimming pared 5 bases from V and 6 bases from J, leaving 14 bases between. The germline gives CDR1 SGHTA, CDR2 FQGNSA. CDR3 region: CASSPNVGANIQYF. In nucleotides, the CDR3 is TGTGCCAGCAGCCCTAACGTGGGAGCAAACATTCAGTACTTC. Full variable domain (outside the CDR3, taken from reference TRBV7-2 and TRBJ2-4): GAGVSQSPSNKVTEKGKDVELRCDPISGHTALYWYRQSLGQGLEFLIYFQGNSAPDKSGLPSDRFSAERTGGSVSTLTIQRTQQEDSAVYLCASSPNVGANIQYFGAGTRLSVL.

There are a few counts of this clone. The chain joins TRBV28 to TRBJ1-6; 7 bases are shared with TRBD1. The CDR3 has 14 amino acids. Unmatched junction bases numbered 4, after V lost 5 bases and J lost 6 bases. Germline V gene lookup returns CDR1 MDHEN and CDR2 SYDVKM. The CDR3 spells CASSRGQINSPLHF. The DNA for the CDR3 is TGTGCCAGCAGTAGGGGACAGATTAATTCACCCCTCCACTTT.

The chain uses TRBV19 and TRBJ2-7, with 8 bases identical to TRBD2. With V trimmed by 3 bases and J by 3 bases, 7 bases remained unmatched. Germline values: CDR1 LNHDA, CDR2 SQIVND (reference sequence). This CDR3 has 15 amino acids. DNA of the CDR3: TGTGCCAGTAGTATGGTCCCAGCGGGAGTCTACGAGCAGTACTTC. Translation gives CASSMVPAGVYEQYF.

The rearrangement uses TRBV11-2 and TRBJ2-5, with TRBD1 identical over 10 bases. The CDR3 is made up of 16 amino acids. Trimming at V came to 5 bases and at J to 5 bases, leaving 11 bases not matched to a gene. Germline V lookup: CDR1 SGHAT, CDR2 FQNNGV. DNA for the CDR3: TGTGCCAGCAGCGCTATGGTGGGACAGGGGATTGAGACCCAGTACTTC. Translated: CASSAMVGQGIETQYF.

This clone was recorded once. The chain couples TRBV25-1 to TRBJ2-3, with 13 bases matching TRBD2. Germline-derived CDR1 and CDR2 are MGHDK and SYGVNS. The CDR3 is made up of 15 amino acids. Trimming at V came to 6 bases and at J to 2 bases, leaving 2 bases not matched to a gene. CDR3 residues: CASRLAGGFTDTQYF. The CDR3 coding sequence is TGTGCCAGCAGACTAGCGGGAGGGTTCACAGATACGCAGTATTTT.

The V call is TRBV19, the J call TRBJ1-5; TRBD1 agrees at 7 bases. Germline-derived CDR1 and CDR2 are LNHDA and SQIVND (reference sequence). The CDR3 consists of 15 residues. J gave up 0 bases and V 7 bases, and 6 bases lay outside the gene matches. In DNA, the CDR3 is TGTGCCAGTAATACGGGACAGTATAGCAATCAGCCCCAGCATTTT. This gives the protein CASNTGQYSNQPQHF.

The CDR3 reads CASKLWGQGGYGYTF. CDR3 bases: TGTGCCAGCAAACTATGGGGACAGGGGGGTTATGGCTACACCTTC. The chain is built from TRBV6-5 and TRBJ1-2, with 11 bases matching TRBD1. V lost 7 bases to trimming and J lost 5 bases; unmatched junction nucleotides: 9. CDR3 length equals 15 residues. Germline V gene data show CDR1 as MNHEY and CDR2 as SVGAGI.

The chain employs TRBV5-4 and TRBJ1-1; weak D call: TRBD1 (6 bases). The germline V and J ends were trimmed by 4 bases and 8 bases, with 12 bases remaining between them. The CDR3 loop spans 12 amino acids. The germline V gene has CDR1 SGHNT and CDR2 YYREEE (reference sequence). As DNA, the CDR3 is TGTGCCAGCAGCCGAAGACAGGCAGAAGCTTTCTTT. Its translation: CASSRRQAEAFF.

The chain joins TRBV5-8 to TRBJ2-7, with 8 nucleotides matching TRBD2. CDR1 and CDR2 (germline): SGHTS, YDEGEE. There are 15 residues in the CDR3. Trimming removed 3 bases from V and 6 bases from J; junction bases left unmatched: 11. The CDR3 loop is CASSWGLVASIEQYF. The CDR3 nucleotides read TGTGCCAGCAGCTGGGGACTAGTCGCATCTATCGAGCAGTACTTC. Full variable domain (remainder filled in from reference TRBV5-8 and TRBJ2-7): EAGVTQSPTHLIKTRGQQATLRCSPISGHTSVYWYQQALGLGLQFLLWYDEGEERNRGNFPPRFSGRQFPNYSSELNVNALELEDSALYLCASSWGLVASIEQYFGPGTRLTVT.

This chain connects TRBV7-9 to TRBJ2-2; D is perhaps TRBD2 (5 bases). The CDR3 covers 13 residues. Per germline, CDR1 SEHNR and CDR2 FQNEAQ (reference sequence). The germline V and J ends were trimmed by 8 bases and 4 bases, with 11 bases remaining between them. In DNA, the CDR3 is TGTGCCAGCCTAAACCGGGGCACCGGGGAGCTGTTTTTT. It is translated as CASLNRGTGELFF. The entire variable domain, with the rest obtained from reference TRBV7-9 and TRBJ2-2, is as follows: DTGVSQNPRHKITKRGQNVTFRCDPISEHNRLYWYRQTLGQGPEFLTYFQNEAQLEKSRLLSDRFSAERPKGSFSTLEIQRTEQGDSAMYLCASLNRGTGELFFGEGSRLTVL.

This chain uses TRBV28 with TRBJ2-5, with D unresolved. This CDR3 is 15 amino acids long. Germline lookup yields CDR1 MDHEN and CDR2 SYDVKM. V was shortened by 1 base and J by 0 bases, with 9 bases between the two germline ends. CDR3 region: CASSLFTVYQETQYF. The CDR3, as DNA: TGTGCCAGCAGTTTATTCACAGTTTACCAAGAGACCCAGTACTTC. Variable domain in full (rest from reference TRBV28 and TRBJ2-5): DVKVTQSSRYLVKRTGEKVFLECVQDMDHENMFWYRQDPGLGLRLIYFSYDVKMKEKGDIPEGYSVSREKKERFSLILESASTNQTSMYLCASSLFTVYQETQYFGPGTRLLVL.

The J gene is TRBJ2-2, the V gene TRBV12-5; 7 positions match TRBD1. Germline V CDR1 and CDR2: LGHNT, FRNRAP. The CDR3 has 15 residues. V was pared by 1 base and J by 2 bases, with 1 base of the junction left unmatched. The CDR3 bases are TGTGCTAGTGGTTTGGGACAGGGCAACACCGGGGAGCTGTTTTTT. Translating it yields CASGLGQGNTGELFF.

In DNA form, the CDR3 reads TGTGCCAGCAGTTACCGGACAGCGAACACCGGGGAGCTGTTTTTT. The encoded protein is CASSYRTANTGELFF. The gene calls are TRBV6-5 and TRBJ2-2; tentative D call: TRBD1 (6 bases). This CDR3 contains 15 residues. Germline values: CDR1 MNHEY, CDR2 SVGAGI. Between the trimmed V and J ends, which lost 2 bases and 0 bases, there was a span of 7 bases.

The chain carries TRBV6-2 or TRBV6-3 and TRBJ2-7; D not resolved. This CDR3 has 16 residues. Deletions cut 5 bases from V and 3 bases from J, with 20 bases between. CDR1 MNHEY and CDR2 SVGEGT come from the germline V gene. CDR3 coding DNA: TGTGCCAGCAGTCGGGCCGTGGGGATTTTCCTCTACGAGCAGTACTTC. Translating gives CASSRAVGIFLYEQYF.

This chain links TRBV5-4 with TRBJ1-2; 7 bases agree with TRBD1. V trimming: 4 bases; J trimming: 5 bases; junction bases outside the gene matches: 8. The CDR3 totals 14 residues. Germline loops: CDR1 SGHNT, CDR2 YYREEE (reference sequence). CDR3 region: CASSVAQGFYGYTF. For the CDR3, the DNA is TGTGCCAGCAGCGTGGCACAGGGGTTTTATGGCTACACCTTC.

This clone came up once. This chain connects TRBV2 to TRBJ1-4; D is undetermined. The length of the CDR3 is 12 residues. Deletions cut 5 bases from V and 13 bases from J, with 14 bases between. The V gene's germline CDR1 is SNHLY and CDR2 FYNNEI. DNA for the CDR3: TGTGCCAGCAGTACAACTCCGGGATTACTGTTTTTT. As protein: CASSTTPGLLFF.